Following are 28 T cell receptor beta chains from one sample sequenced in a study of radiation and T cells in renal cell carcinoma. Using immunoSEQ multiplex PCR, the repertoire was profiled, and TCRdb retains in-frame clones only, with some absent. Seen here are roughly 120,000 clones, 80% to 90% observed once, and the top ten hold less than 2.5%. Stated time point: blood 2 weeks post-SBRT. Treatment reported: 15 Gy SBRT to primary tumor, nephrectomy 4 weeks later. The sequencing used blood, collected from a patient whose treatment included radiotherapy and nephrectomy. All receptors derive from an older woman with renal cell carcinoma.

The gene calls are TRBV28 and TRBJ2-7, with D possibly being TRBD2 (5 bases). The CDR3 is 14 amino acids. Germline loops: CDR1 MDHEN, CDR2 SYDVKM. V gave up 3 bases and J gave up 1 base, with 10 bases separating them. CDR3 sequence: CASSLIKRSYEQYF. The CDR3 DNA reads TGTGCCAGCAGTTTGATTAAGCGGTCCTACGAGCAGTACTTC.

This clone has more than one count but fewer than ten. V is TRBV5-4 and J is TRBJ1-1, with a weak D call TRBD1 (6 bases). The germline V gene encodes CDR1 SGHNT and CDR2 YYREEE (reference sequence). Between the trimmed V and J ends, which lost 3 bases and 3 bases, there was a span of 9 bases. The CDR3 loop spans 13 amino acids. CDR3 loop: CASSWTAYTEAFF. The CDR3 nucleotides read TGTGCCAGCAGCTGGACAGCCTACACTGAAGCTTTCTTT.

The chain links TRBV6-6 to TRBJ1-2; a weak D match, TRBD1 (5 bases). Trimming left V 6 bases short and J 3 bases short, with 11 bases between. Germline CDR1 and CDR2: MNHNY and SVGAGI (reference sequence). The CDR3 loop spans 13 amino acids. CDR3 in amino acids: CASSPWGDYGYTF. CDR3 bases: TGTGCCAGCAGCCCCTGGGGGGACTATGGCTACACCTTC.

The V call is TRBV6-5, the J call TRBJ1-4; possibly TRBD1 for D (5 bases). Trimming took 8 bases from V and 5 from J, leaving 9 bases between them. The CDR3 is 12 amino acids. Looked up from germline, CDR1 is MNHEY and CDR2 is SVGAGI. This CDR3 is CASGGANEKLFF. DNA of the CDR3: TGTGCCAGCGGGGGAGCAAATGAAAAACTGTTTTTT.

This chain uses TRBV19 with TRBJ2-3; 7 bases are shared with TRBD2. V lost 6 bases, J lost 3 bases, and 9 bases stayed unmatched. CDR1 LNHDA and CDR2 SQIVND come from the germline V gene (reference sequence). CDR3 length equals 15 residues. The chain's CDR3 is CASSPSAGVTDTQYF. The CDR3 nucleotides are TGTGCCAGTAGCCCCTCTGCGGGAGTGACAGATACGCAGTATTTT.

This chain uses TRBV2 with TRBJ2-5; D remains ambiguous. Germline-derived CDR1 and CDR2 are SNHLY and FYNNEI. CDR3 size: 12 residues. V gave up 7 bases and J gave up 4 bases, with 10 bases separating them. CDR3 residues: CASIGPRETQYF. The CDR3 bases are TGTGCCAGCATCGGACCACGAGAGACCCAGTACTTC.

The chain has TRBV14 and TRBJ2-3; D is ambiguous. Germline CDR1 reads SGHDN; CDR2 reads FVKESK. The V end lost 0 bases, the J end lost 1 base, and 11 bases lay between the germline ends. This CDR3 is 16 amino acids long. The chain's CDR3 is CASSQEGWLGTDTQYF. In DNA, the CDR3 is TGTGCCAGCAGCCAAGAAGGATGGTTGGGCACAGATACGCAGTATTTT.

The chain recombines TRBV12-2 with TRBJ2-2; the table assigns TRBD2, which was not confirmed against the DNA. TRBV12-2 is noted as a pseudogene. This CDR3 has 16 amino acids. The CDR3 nucleotides read TGTGCAAGTCGCTTAGCGTACGGGAGCGACACCGGGGAGCTGTTTTTT. Residues: CASRLAYGSDTGELFF.

The rearrangement links TRBV27 to TRBJ2-7; D gene unclear. This CDR3 spans 11 amino acids. CDR1 and CDR2 (germline): MNHEY, SMNVEV (reference sequence). Trimming stripped 10 bases from V and 4 bases from J, with 11 bases between. CDR3 sequence reads: CATKAGYEQYF. As DNA, the CDR3 is TGTGCCACTAAAGCAGGATACGAGCAGTACTTC.

The chain has TRBV30 and TRBJ2-5; 10 bases align to TRBD2. CDR1 is GTSNPN and CDR2 is SVGIG in the germline V gene (reference sequence). Losses at the gene ends were 4 bases for V and 4 bases for J; bases not matched to a gene: 3. This CDR3 region has 13 residues. The DNA for the CDR3 is TGTGCCTGGACTCTAGCGGGAGTAGAGACCCAGTACTTC. This gives the protein CAWTLAGVETQYF.

V and J are TRBV9 and TRBJ2-7; D could derive from TRBD1 or TRBD2 (5 bases each). Germline lookup yields CDR1 SGDLS and CDR2 YYNGEE. The V end was cut by 4 bases, the J end by 9 bases, with 14 bases between. The CDR3 has 12 residues. The CDR3 coding sequence is TGTGCCAGCAGCCTCGGGGACGGGCTGCAGTACTTC. It translates to CASSLGDGLQYF. Drawing the rest from reference TRBV9 and TRBJ2-7, the complete variable domain is DSGVTQTPKHLITATGQRVTLRCSPRSGDLSVYWYQQSLDQGLQFLIQYYNGEERAKGNILERFSAQQFPDLHSELNLSSLELGDSALYFCASSLGDGLQYFGPGTRLTVT.

This clone was observed once. The chain has TRBV25-1 and TRBJ1-1; weak D call: TRBD1 (6 bases). V lost 3 bases and J lost 3, with 14 bases in between. The CDR3 sequence is 15 residues long. The germline V gene has CDR1 MGHDK and CDR2 SYGVNS. As DNA, the CDR3 is TGTGCCAGCAGTGATTCATTGACAGGTTACACTGAAGCTTTCTTT. Its protein is CASSDSLTGYTEAFF.

This clone has only one observation. The chain recombines TRBV2 with TRBJ1-6; D remains unclear. CDR3 length: 17 amino acids. CDR1 SNHLY and CDR2 FYNNEI come from the germline V gene. V was clipped by 7 bases and J by 1 base, with 17 bases between them. The CDR3 loop is CASIGLLPRSYNSPLHF. The CDR3 DNA reads as TGTGCCAGCATAGGACTTTTACCGCGATCCTATAATTCACCCCTCCACTTT.

The gene calls are TRBV5-4 and TRBJ2-7; 7 bases line up with TRBD2. This CDR3 contains 14 residues. From germline, CDR1 is SGHNT and CDR2 YYREEE (reference sequence). V lost 2 bases, J lost 4 bases, and 6 bases stayed unmatched. CDR3: CASSFNRRGYEQYF. The CDR3 coding sequence is TGTGCCAGCAGCTTCAACAGGCGGGGGTACGAGCAGTACTTC.

CDR3 amino acids: CASSPGTEAYGYTF. For the CDR3, the DNA is TGTGCCAGTAGTCCCGGGACGGAAGCATATGGCTACACCTTC. V and J are TRBV19 and TRBJ1-2, with a possible D match to TRBD1 (5 bases). Germline CDR1 and CDR2: LNHDA and SQIVND (reference sequence). V shed 5 bases and J shed 5 bases, with 15 bases lying between them. This CDR3 has 14 residues. The full variable domain, in which reference TRBV19 and TRBJ1-2 provide the parts outside the CDR3, is DGGITQSPKYLFRKEGQNVTLSCEQNLNHDAMYWYRQDPGQGLRLIYYSQIVNDFQKGDIAEGYSVSREKKESFPLTVTSAQKNPTAFYLCASSPGTEAYGYTFGSGTRLTVV.

The gene calls are TRBV30 and TRBJ1-2, with D perhaps matching TRBD1 (5 bases). The V end lost 5 bases, the J end lost 2 bases, and 9 bases lay between the germline ends. Germline CDR1 GTSNPN, CDR2 SVGIG (reference sequence). The CDR3 consists of 12 residues. As DNA, the CDR3 is TGTGCCTGGGCCGAGGGGAACTATGGCTACACCTTC. It yields the protein CAWAEGNYGYTF. The full variable domain, in which reference TRBV30 and TRBJ1-2 provide the parts outside the CDR3, is SQTIHQWPATLVQPVGSPLSLECTVEGTSNPNLYWYRQAAGRGLQLLFYSVGIGQISSEVPQNLSASRPQDRQFILSSKKLLLSDSGFYLCAWAEGNYGYTFGSGTRLTVV.

The chain combines TRBV28 with TRBJ1-5; D is ambiguous. CDR3 size: 16 residues. V lost 0 bases to trimming and J lost 2 bases, with 11 bases between them. Germline V gene sequence: CDR1 MDHEN, CDR2 SYDVKM. Written as DNA, the CDR3 is TGTGCCAGCAGTTTATGGGGGTTGGGAGGCAATCAGCCCCAGCATTTT. Protein sequence: CASSLWGLGGNQPQHF.

The chain uses TRBV19 and TRBJ1-3, with TRBD1 matching 7 bases. Germline V gene data show CDR1 as LNHDA and CDR2 as SQIVND (reference sequence). The trim removed 7 bases at V and 2 bases at J, leaving 5 bases unmatched. The CDR3 length is 14 residues. The CDR3 reads CASTLGQAGNTIYF. CDR3 nucleotides: TGTGCCAGTACCCTAGGACAGGCTGGAAACACCATATATTTT.

The V gene is TRBV5-1, the J gene TRBJ2-3, with 8 bases matching TRBD2. Germline values: CDR1 SGHRS, CDR2 YFSETQ. J gave up 0 bases and V 2 bases, and 5 bases lay outside the gene matches. CDR3 length: 16 residues. The CDR3, as DNA: TGCGCCAGCAGCTTTAGCGGGGCCTCTAGCACAGATACGCAGTATTTT. Translating gives CASSFSGASSTDTQYF.

This rearrangement joins TRBV5-4 to TRBJ2-1; possibly TRBD2 for D (5 bases). The germline gives CDR1 SGHNT, CDR2 YYREEE (reference sequence). Deletions cut 0 bases from V and 6 bases from J, with 10 bases between. This CDR3 region has 14 residues. CDR3: CASSLESGTNEQFF. DNA of the CDR3: TGTGCCAGCAGCTTGGAATCGGGAACCAATGAGCAGTTCTTC. Using reference TRBV5-4 and TRBJ2-1 for the parts outside the CDR3, the full variable domain is ETGVTQSPTHLIKTRGQQVTLRCSSQSGHNTVSWYQQALGQGPQFIFQYYREEENGRGNFPPRFSGLQFPNYSSELNVNALELDDSALYLCASSLESGTNEQFFGPGTRLTVL.

V is TRBV20-1 and J is TRBJ1-1, with unresolved D. This CDR3 is 10 amino acids long. Germline V lookup: CDR1 DFQATT, CDR2 SNEGSKA (reference sequence). Deletions cut 2 bases from V and 3 bases from J, with 1 base between. The CDR3 DNA is TGCAGTGCTAGATACACTGAAGCTTTCTTT. This sequence encodes CSARYTEAFF.

The V call is TRBV6-1, the J call TRBJ2-7; D possibly corresponds to TRBD2 (5 bases). Between the trimmed V and J ends, which lost 11 bases and 3 bases, there was a span of 14 bases. CDR3 length: 12 amino acids. Germline CDR1 reads MNHNS; CDR2 reads SASEGT. This CDR3 reads CALKDSFYEQYF. As DNA, the CDR3 is TGTGCCCTAAAGGACTCCTTCTACGAGCAGTACTTC.

This chain connects TRBV11-2 to TRBJ2-1; 10 bases fit TRBD2. This CDR3 is built from 16 residues. J gave up 3 bases and V 6 bases, and 8 bases lay outside the gene matches. Germline V gene data show CDR1 as SGHAT and CDR2 as FQNNGV. CDR3 sequence reads: CASRPTSGVFYNEQFF. DNA of the CDR3: TGTGCCAGCAGGCCAACTAGCGGGGTCTTCTACAATGAGCAGTTCTTC.

The chain employs TRBV5-6 and TRBJ2-7, with a tentative D call TRBD2 (5 bases). The V gene lost 4 bases and the J gene lost 3 bases, with 11 bases spanning the gap. The CDR3 extends over 13 amino acids. Per the germline V gene, CDR1 is SGHDT and CDR2 is YYEEEE. The chain's CDR3 is CASSNAGFYEQYF. The CDR3, as DNA: TGTGCCAGCAGCAACGCGGGTTTCTACGAGCAGTACTTC.

V usage is TRBV29-1 and J usage is TRBJ1-1; D is perhaps TRBD1 (5 bases). Germline loops: CDR1 SQVTM, CDR2 ANQGSEA. V shed 3 bases and J shed 2 bases, with 13 bases lying between them. This CDR3 is built from 14 residues. CDR3 amino acids: CSVDRDSRNTEAFF. The CDR3 nucleotides read TGCAGCGTTGATAGAGACAGCCGAAACACTGAAGCTTTCTTT.

The count of this clone is one. The J gene is TRBJ1-3, the V gene TRBV6-1; D remains unclear. The CDR3 length is 12 residues. CDR1 and CDR2 from the germline V gene are MNHNS and SASEGT. V was shortened by 8 bases and J by 2 bases, with 7 bases between the two germline ends. The CDR3 region has the DNA TGTGCCAGCGACCTAGCTGGAAACACCATATATTTT. Translated: CASDLAGNTIYF.

The V gene is TRBV5-6, the J gene TRBJ1-2; tentatively, D is TRBD1 (6 bases). This CDR3 has 12 amino acids. Trimming removed 5 bases at V and 5 bases at J, with 10 bases between. Germline CDR1 SGHDT, CDR2 YYEEEE. The CDR3 DNA reads as TGTGCCAGCAGGGCCAGGGGTTATGGCTACACCTTC. This encodes CASRARGYGYTF.

This sequence joins TRBV5-1 and TRBJ1-4; D not certain. Trimming stripped 0 bases from V and 0 bases from J, with 6 bases between. CDR3 size: 15 residues. Germline-derived CDR1 and CDR2 are SGHRS and YFSETQ. In DNA form, the CDR3 reads TGCGCCAGCAGCTTGGGTTCATCAACTAATGAAAAACTGTTTTTT. This encodes CASSLGSSTNEKLFF.